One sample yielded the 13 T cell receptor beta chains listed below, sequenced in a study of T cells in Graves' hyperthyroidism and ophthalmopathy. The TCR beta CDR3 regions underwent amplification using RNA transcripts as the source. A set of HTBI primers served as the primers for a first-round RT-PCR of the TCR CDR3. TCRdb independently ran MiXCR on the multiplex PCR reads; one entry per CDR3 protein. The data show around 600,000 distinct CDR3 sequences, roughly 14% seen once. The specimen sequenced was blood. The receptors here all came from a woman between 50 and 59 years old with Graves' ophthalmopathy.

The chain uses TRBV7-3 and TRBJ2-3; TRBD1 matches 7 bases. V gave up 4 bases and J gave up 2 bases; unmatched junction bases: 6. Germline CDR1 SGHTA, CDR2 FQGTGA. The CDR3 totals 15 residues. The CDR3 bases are TGTGCCAGCAGCTCTACAGGGGACCTCACAGATACGCAGTATTTT. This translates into CASSSTGDLTDTQYF.

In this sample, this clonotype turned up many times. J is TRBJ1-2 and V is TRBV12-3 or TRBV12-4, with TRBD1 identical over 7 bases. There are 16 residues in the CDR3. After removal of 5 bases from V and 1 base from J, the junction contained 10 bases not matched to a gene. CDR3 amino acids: CASSLRPQGGNYGYTF. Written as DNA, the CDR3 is TGTGCCAGCAGTCTAAGGCCCCAGGGGGGTAACTATGGCTACACCTTC.

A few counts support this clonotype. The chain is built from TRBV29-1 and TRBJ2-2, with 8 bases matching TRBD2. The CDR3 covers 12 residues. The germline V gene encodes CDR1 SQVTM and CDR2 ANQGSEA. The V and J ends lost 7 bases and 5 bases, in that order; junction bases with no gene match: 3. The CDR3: CSGAGVTGELFF. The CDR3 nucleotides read TGCAGCGGAGCGGGAGTGACCGGGGAGCTGTTTTTT.

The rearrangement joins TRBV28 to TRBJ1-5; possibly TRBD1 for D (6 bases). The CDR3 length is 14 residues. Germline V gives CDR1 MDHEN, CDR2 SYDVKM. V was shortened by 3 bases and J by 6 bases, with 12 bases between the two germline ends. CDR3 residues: CASSFSGVIQPQHF. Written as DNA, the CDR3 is TGTGCCAGCAGTTTTTCAGGGGTGATTCAGCCCCAGCATTTT.

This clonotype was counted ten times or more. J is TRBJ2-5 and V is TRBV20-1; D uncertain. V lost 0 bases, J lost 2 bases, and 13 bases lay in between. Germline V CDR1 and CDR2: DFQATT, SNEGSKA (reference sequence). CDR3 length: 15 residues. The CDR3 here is CSARDSRSVQETQYF. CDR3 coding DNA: TGCAGTGCTAGAGATAGCCGGAGCGTACAAGAGACCCAGTACTTC.

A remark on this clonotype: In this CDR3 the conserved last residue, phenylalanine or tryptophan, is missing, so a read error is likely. The CDR3 nucleotides read TGTGCCAGCAGTTTGGCGGGTTATGGCTACACCCTC. Translating gives CASSLAGYGYTL. This chain joins TRBV28 and TRBJ1-2; D is unresolved. V gave up 3 bases and J gave up 5 bases, with 7 bases separating them. CDR1 and CDR2 from the germline V gene are MDHEN and SYDVKM. This CDR3 is 12 amino acids long.

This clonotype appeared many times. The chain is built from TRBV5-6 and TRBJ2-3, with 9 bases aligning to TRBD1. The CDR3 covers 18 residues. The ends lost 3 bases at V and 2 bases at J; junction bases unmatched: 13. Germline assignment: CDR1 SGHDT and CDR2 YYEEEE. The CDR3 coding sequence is TGTGCCAGCAGCTCCCCGGCCGGGGACAGGGAAGTCACAGATACGCAGTATTTT. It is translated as CASSSPAGDREVTDTQYF.

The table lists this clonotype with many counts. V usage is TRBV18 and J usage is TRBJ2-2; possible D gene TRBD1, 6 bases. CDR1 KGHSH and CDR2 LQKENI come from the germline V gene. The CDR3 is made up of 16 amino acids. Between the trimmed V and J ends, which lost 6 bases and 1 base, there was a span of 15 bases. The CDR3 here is CASSPGTTQNTGELFF. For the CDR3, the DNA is TGTGCCAGCTCGCCCGGGACAACCCAGAACACCGGGGAGCTGTTTTTT.

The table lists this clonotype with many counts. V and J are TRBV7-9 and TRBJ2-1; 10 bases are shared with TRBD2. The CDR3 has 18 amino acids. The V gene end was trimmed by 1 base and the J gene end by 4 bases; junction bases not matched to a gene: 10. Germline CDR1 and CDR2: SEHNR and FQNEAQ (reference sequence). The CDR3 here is CASSLEEIAGGRYNEQFF. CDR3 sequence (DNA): TGTGCCAGCAGCTTAGAGGAAATAGCGGGAGGACGGTACAATGAGCAGTTCTTC. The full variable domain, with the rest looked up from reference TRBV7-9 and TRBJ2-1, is DTGVSQNPRHKITKRGQNVTFRCDPISEHNRLYWYRQTLGQGPEFLTYFQNEAQLEKSRLLSDRFSAERPKGSFSTLEIQRTEQGDSAMYLCASSLEEIAGGRYNEQFFGPGTRLTVL.

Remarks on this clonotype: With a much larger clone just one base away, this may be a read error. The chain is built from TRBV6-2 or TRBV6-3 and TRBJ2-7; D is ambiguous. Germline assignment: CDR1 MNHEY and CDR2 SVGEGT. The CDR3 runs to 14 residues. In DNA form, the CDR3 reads TGTACCAGCAGTTACGCCGGGCCTCTCTACGAGCAGTACTTC. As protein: CTSSYAGPLYEQYF.

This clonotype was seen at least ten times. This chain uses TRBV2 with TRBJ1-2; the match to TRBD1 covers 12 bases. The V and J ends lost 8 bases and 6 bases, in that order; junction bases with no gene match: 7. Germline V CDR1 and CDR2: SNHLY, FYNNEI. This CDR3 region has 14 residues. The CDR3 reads CASPSGQGANGYTF. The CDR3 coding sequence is TGTGCCAGCCCGTCGGGACAGGGGGCGAATGGCTACACCTTC.

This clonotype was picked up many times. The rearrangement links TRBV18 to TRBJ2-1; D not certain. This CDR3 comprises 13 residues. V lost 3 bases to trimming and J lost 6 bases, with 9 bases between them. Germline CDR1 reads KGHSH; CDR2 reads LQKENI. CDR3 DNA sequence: TGTGCCAGCTCACCCTCAGCCCGCAATGAGCAGTTCTTC. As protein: CASSPSARNEQFF.

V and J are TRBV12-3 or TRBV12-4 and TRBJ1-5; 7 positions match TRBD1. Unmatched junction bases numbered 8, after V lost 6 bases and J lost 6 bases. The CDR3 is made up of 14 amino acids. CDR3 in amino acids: CASRDRDSLQPQHF. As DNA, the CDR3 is TGTGCCAGCAGAGACCGGGACAGTCTTCAGCCCCAGCATTTT.